This T cell receptor (beta chain) was obtained from a study of blood T cell repertoires in COVID-19. Study in general: The study drew acute and convalescent COVID-19 samples from the United States, Italy and Spain. Nucleic acid was either cDNA or gDNA, and it came from T cells, B-cell-depleted T cells, or PBMCs.

Trimming removed 5 bases at V and 12 bases at J, with 13 bases between. CDR1 and CDR2 (germline): SEHNR, FQNEAQ (reference sequence). This CDR3 spans 11 amino acids. This clone was seen a few times. Sequenced by immunoSEQ multiplex PCR; TCRdb stores in-frame clones only, minus some. The sample includes some 80,000 clones, roughly 90% of them seen just once. This sequence originates from a woman aged 50 to 60 with active or convalescent COVID-19. The chain employs TRBV7-9 and TRBJ2-5; D is uncertain. The sequencing sample was made of peripheral blood. The CDR3 DNA follows: TGTGCCAGCAGCGAGACTGGGTCGGAGTACTTC. Residues: CASSETGSEYF.